This T cell receptor beta chain was found in a study of cytomegalovirus exposure and HLA in healthy donors. Notes on the study in general: Indistinguishable V segments, including TRBV6-2 and TRBV6-3, were excluded.

V was shortened by 2 bases and J by 7 bases, with 15 bases between the two germline ends. This CDR3 is 14 amino acids long. The V gene's germline CDR1 is GTSNPN and CDR2 SVGIG (reference sequence). It was with 60 Vbeta and 13 Jbeta primers that the PCR ran. Libraries were prepared by immunoSEQ multiplex PCR; TCRdb keeps only in-frame clonotypes and omits some of them. The data show tens of thousands of clones, 65% to 85% seen once. As to this clone: The antigen is unknown.

Sampled while nominally healthy, donors likely had unrecorded immune exposures. Source material: PBMCs. This chain joins TRBV30 and TRBJ2-4; D is perhaps TRBD2 (6 bases). The TCR sequence derives from a woman in her twenties or thirties in good health and CMV-seronegative. CDR3 residues: CAWSPWRDLNIQYF. The CDR3, as DNA: TGTGCCTGGAGTCCCTGGCGGGACCTCAACATTCAGTACTTC. The variable domain in full, with the rest retrieved from reference TRBV30 and TRBJ2-4, is SQTIHQWPATLVQPVGSPLSLECTVEGTSNPNLYWYRQAAGRGLQLLFYSVGIGQISSEVPQNLSASRPQDRQFILSSKKLLLSDSGFYLCAWSPWRDLNIQYFGAGTRLSVL.